The 10 T cell receptor beta chains below come from one sample, sequenced in a study of T cell responses to AZD1222 COVID-19 vaccine. Clones were sequenced by immunoSEQ multiplex PCR, and TCRdb holds only the in-frame ones, with some missing. The sample holds 84,000 or so clones, approximately 86% seen once. The input for sequencing was peripheral blood, taken on day 0 of AZD1222 vaccination. The receptor set was obtained from an adult in good health.

In its sample, this clone was seen once. V usage is TRBV2 and J usage is TRBJ2-7; tentatively, D is TRBD2 (5 bases). Trimming removed 8 bases at V and 4 bases at J, with 9 bases between. Germline V lookup: CDR1 SNHLY, CDR2 FYNNEI. The CDR3 runs to 11 residues. The CDR3 DNA reads TGTGCCAGCCAGAGGGAGTACGAGCAGTACTTC. Protein product: CASQREYEQYF.

This sequence joins TRBV20-1 and TRBJ1-2, with a tentative D call TRBD1 (6 bases). The CDR3 has 14 residues. The germline V gene encodes CDR1 DFQATT and CDR2 SNEGSKA (reference sequence). With 3 bases removed from V and 4 bases from J, the gap between germline ends came to 15 bases. The CDR3 spells CSASGTKGAYGYTF. CDR3 nucleotides: TGCAGTGCTAGTGGGACAAAGGGAGCCTATGGCTACACCTTC.

This clone has more than one count but fewer than ten. V is TRBV5-1 and J is TRBJ1-4; D is undetermined. The CDR3 has 18 amino acids. Germline-derived CDR1 and CDR2 are SGHRS and YFSETQ. V was shortened by 0 bases and J by 1 base, with 16 bases between the two germline ends. The CDR3 region is CASSLGPDKRRTNEKLFF. DNA of the CDR3: TGCGCCAGCAGCTTGGGACCCGACAAGAGGCGAACTAATGAAAAACTGTTTTTT. Full variable domain (missing parts from reference TRBV5-1 and TRBJ1-4): KAGVTQTPRYLIKTRGQQVTLSCSPISGHRSVSWYQQTPGQGLQFLFEYFSETQRNKGNFPGRFSGRQFSNSRSEMNVSTLELGDSALYLCASSLGPDKRRTNEKLFFGSGTQLSVL.

This clone showed up just once. The chain employs TRBV7-8 and TRBJ1-3; no definite D call. The germline gives CDR1 SGHVS, CDR2 FQNEAQ. The CDR3 loop spans 17 amino acids. V shed 1 base and J shed 0 bases, with 13 bases lying between them. The chain's CDR3 is CASSLVTEDPSGNTIYF. The CDR3 DNA sequence: TGTGCCAGCAGCTTAGTCACAGAAGATCCCTCTGGAAACACCATATATTTT.

The V call is TRBV7-2, the J call TRBJ2-1; maybe TRBD2 (6 bases). Trimming took off 4 bases at V and 6 bases at J, with 16 bases between the two ends. Germline-derived CDR1 and CDR2 are SGHTA and FQGNSA. This CDR3 spans 15 amino acids. CDR3 loop: CASSSRDRGGNEQFF. The CDR3 DNA sequence: TGTGCCAGCAGCTCGCGGGACCGGGGCGGCAATGAGCAGTTCTTC.

The chain couples TRBV6-1 to TRBJ1-2; no clear D. The CDR3 length is 14 residues. V gave up 0 bases and J gave up 2 bases, with 7 bases separating them. Germline assignment: CDR1 MNHNS and CDR2 SASEGT. CDR3 in DNA: TGTGCCAGCAGTGAAGCGCCGGGGAACTATGGCTACACCTTC. Translated, it gives CASSEAPGNYGYTF.

This clone turned up a few times. The V gene is TRBV6-4, the J gene TRBJ2-4; D is ambiguous. This CDR3 comprises 16 residues. The germline V gene encodes CDR1 MRHNA and CDR2 SNTAGT. The V and J ends lost 4 bases and 0 bases respectively, with 13 bases between them. In DNA form, the CDR3 reads TGTGCCAGCAGTGCAGTGTGGAGATTAGCCAAAAACATTCAGTACTTC. Its protein is CASSAVWRLAKNIQYF.

This clone was found once. The chain carries TRBV18 and TRBJ1-3; no reliable D call. V was pared by 3 bases and J by 8 bases, with 14 bases between. Germline V gene lookup returns CDR1 KGHSH and CDR2 LQKENI. The CDR3 is 14 amino acids. This CDR3 is CASSPKNWADTIYF. The CDR3 DNA sequence: TGTGCCAGCTCACCCAAAAACTGGGCGGACACCATATATTTT.

The chain uses TRBV11-3 and TRBJ2-7; TRBD2 agrees at 7 bases. CDR1 is SGHNT and CDR2 is YENEEA in the germline V gene. The V gene end was trimmed by 5 bases and the J gene end by 5 bases; junction bases not matched to a gene: 6. This CDR3 comprises 13 residues. CDR3 sequence (DNA): TGTGCCAGCAGCCCTGGGAGGGGAGACGAGCAGTACTTC. It specifies CASSPGRGDEQYF.

The V gene is TRBV7-9, the J gene TRBJ2-7, with D hard to call. Trimming cost V 5 bases and J 0 bases, with 5 bases left between them. The CDR3 sequence is 12 residues long. Germline V gene lookup returns CDR1 SEHNR and CDR2 FQNEAQ (reference sequence). The DNA for the CDR3 is TGTGCCAGCAGCAAAGTCTCCTACGAGCAGTACTTC. It translates to CASSKVSYEQYF.